Following are 5 T cell receptor beta chains from one sample sequenced in a study of cytomegalovirus exposure and HLA in healthy donors. Generated by immunoSEQ multiplex PCR, the TCRdb table keeps only in-frame clones and is missing some. The sample has over 120,000 clones; roughly 89% are singletons. Sequencing was performed on PBMCs. The source of these receptors is a woman in her late teens or twenties in good health and CMV-seropositive.

The V call is TRBV6-4, the J call TRBJ2-7; 10 bases fit TRBD1. V gave up 1 base and J gave up 4 bases; unmatched junction bases: 10. Germline CDR1 is MRHNA and CDR2 is SNTAGT. This CDR3 has 17 residues. The CDR3 DNA follows: TGTGCCAGCAGTGACTTAACCCTAGGACAGGGGGAGTACGAGCAGTACTTC. Translated: CASSDLTLGQGEYEQYF.

The chain uses TRBV6-5 and TRBJ1-2; a weak D match, TRBD1 (6 bases). The CDR3 runs to 13 residues. Trimming pared 6 bases from V and 4 bases from J, leaving 12 bases between. The germline V gene has CDR1 MNHEY and CDR2 SVGAGI. CDR3 amino acids: CASSGTGLYGYTF. For the CDR3, the DNA is TGTGCCAGCAGCGGCACAGGGCTCTATGGCTACACCTTC.

This clone was detected only once. The gene calls are TRBV28 and TRBJ1-1; D remains ambiguous. This CDR3 has 12 residues. Trimming pared 6 bases from V and 5 bases from J, leaving 10 bases between. Germline V gene data show CDR1 as MDHEN and CDR2 as SYDVKM. CDR3 in DNA: TGTGCCAGCAGCCCGCAGCGGACTGAAGCTTTCTTT. Its translation is CASSPQRTEAFF.

The sample holds a few counts of this clone. The chain is built from TRBV28 and TRBJ2-5, with a weak D call TRBD2 (6 bases). The V gene's germline CDR1 is MDHEN and CDR2 SYDVKM. V lost 2 bases to trimming and J lost 5 bases, with 21 bases between them. The CDR3 runs 17 residues. The CDR3: CASSLKGSSGREETQYF. DNA for the CDR3: TGTGCCAGCAGTTTAAAAGGGTCTTCAGGACGGGAGGAGACCCAGTACTTC. Variable domain in full (rest from reference TRBV28 and TRBJ2-5): DVKVTQSSRYLVKRTGEKVFLECVQDMDHENMFWYRQDPGLGLRLIYFSYDVKMKEKGDIPEGYSVSREKKERFSLILESASTNQTSMYLCASSLKGSSGREETQYFGPGTRLLVL.

V usage is TRBV30 and J usage is TRBJ2-5; possible D gene TRBD2, 5 bases. The CDR3 is 14 residues long. Germline CDR1 and CDR2: GTSNPN and SVGIG (reference sequence). With 2 bases removed from V and 2 bases from J, the gap between germline ends came to 12 bases. The CDR3 DNA sequence: TGTGCCTGGAGTCCAAGCGGCCTACAAGAGACCCAGTACTTC. Translated, it gives CAWSPSGLQETQYF. Based on the CDR3 plus reference TRBV30 and TRBJ2-5, the full variable domain is SQTIHQWPATLVQPVGSPLSLECTVEGTSNPNLYWYRQAAGRGLQLLFYSVGIGQISSEVPQNLSASRPQDRQFILSSKKLLLSDSGFYLCAWSPSGLQETQYFGPGTRLLVL.